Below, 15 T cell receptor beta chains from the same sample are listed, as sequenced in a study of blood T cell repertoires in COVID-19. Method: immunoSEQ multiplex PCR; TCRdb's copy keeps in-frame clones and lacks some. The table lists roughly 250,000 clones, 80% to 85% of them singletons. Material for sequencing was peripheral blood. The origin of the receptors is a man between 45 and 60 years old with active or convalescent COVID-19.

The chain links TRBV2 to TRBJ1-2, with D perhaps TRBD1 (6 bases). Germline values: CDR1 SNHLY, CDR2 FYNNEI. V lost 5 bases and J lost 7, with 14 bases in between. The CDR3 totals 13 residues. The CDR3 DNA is TGTGCCAGCAGTTACAGGGATGGGGTTGGCTACACCTTC. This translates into CASSYRDGVGYTF.

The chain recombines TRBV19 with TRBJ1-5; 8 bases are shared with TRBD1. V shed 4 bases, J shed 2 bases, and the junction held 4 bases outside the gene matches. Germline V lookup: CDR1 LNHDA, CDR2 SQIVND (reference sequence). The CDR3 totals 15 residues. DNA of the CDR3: TGTGCCAGTAGTACCAGGGGGCAGGGCAATCAGCCCCAGCATTTT. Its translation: CASSTRGQGNQPQHF.

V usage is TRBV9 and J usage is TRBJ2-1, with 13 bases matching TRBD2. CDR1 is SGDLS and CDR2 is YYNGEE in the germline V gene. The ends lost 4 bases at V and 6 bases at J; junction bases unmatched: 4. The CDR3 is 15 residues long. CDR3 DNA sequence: TGTGCCAGCAGCACCGGACTAGCGGGGGCCAATGAGCAGTTCTTC. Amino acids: CASSTGLAGANEQFF.

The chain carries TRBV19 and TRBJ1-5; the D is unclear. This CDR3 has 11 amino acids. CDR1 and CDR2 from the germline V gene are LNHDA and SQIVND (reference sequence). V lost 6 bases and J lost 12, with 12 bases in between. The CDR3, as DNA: TGTGCCAGTAGCAGTACACAGAGCCAGCATTTT. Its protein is CASSSTQSQHF.

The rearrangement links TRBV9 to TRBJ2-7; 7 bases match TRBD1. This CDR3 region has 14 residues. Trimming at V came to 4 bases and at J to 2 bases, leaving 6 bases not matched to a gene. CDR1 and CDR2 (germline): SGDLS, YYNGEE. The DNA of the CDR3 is TGTGCCAGCAGCTATAACGACAGGGCCTACGAGCAGTACTTC. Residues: CASSYNDRAYEQYF.

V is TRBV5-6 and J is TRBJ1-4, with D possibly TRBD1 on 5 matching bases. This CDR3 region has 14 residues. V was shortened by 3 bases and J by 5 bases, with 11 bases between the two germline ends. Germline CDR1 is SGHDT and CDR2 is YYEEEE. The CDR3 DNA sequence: TGTGCCAGCAGCTCGGGGGTCACCAATGAAAAACTGTTTTTT. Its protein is CASSSGVTNEKLFF.

The CDR3 loop reads CSVEVIRGSPLHF. DNA for the CDR3: TGCAGCGTTGAAGTAATTAGGGGTTCACCCCTCCACTTT. The chain uses TRBV29-1 and TRBJ1-6; the D gene is possibly TRBD1 (5 bases). Germline V lookup: CDR1 SQVTM, CDR2 ANQGSEA. V was pared by 1 base and J by 9 bases, with 10 bases between. This CDR3 is 13 amino acids long.

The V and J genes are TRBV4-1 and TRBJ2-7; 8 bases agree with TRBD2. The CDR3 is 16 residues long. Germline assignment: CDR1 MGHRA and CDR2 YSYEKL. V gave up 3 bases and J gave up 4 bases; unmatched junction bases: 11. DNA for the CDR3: TGCGCCAGCAGCCACCCCCTTCCGGGGGGGCGGTACGAGCAGTACTTC. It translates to CASSHPLPGGRYEQYF.

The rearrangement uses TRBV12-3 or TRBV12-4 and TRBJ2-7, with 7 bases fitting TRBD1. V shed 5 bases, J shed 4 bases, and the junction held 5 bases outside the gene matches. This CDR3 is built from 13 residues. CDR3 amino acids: CASSATGVYEQYF. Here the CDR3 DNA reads TGTGCCAGCAGTGCTACAGGGGTATACGAGCAGTACTTC.

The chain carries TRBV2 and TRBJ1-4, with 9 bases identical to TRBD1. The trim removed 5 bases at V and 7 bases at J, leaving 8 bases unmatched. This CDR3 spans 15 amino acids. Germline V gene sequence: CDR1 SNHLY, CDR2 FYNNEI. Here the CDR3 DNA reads TGTGCCAGCAGTCCAGACAGGGGGTTCGGTGAAAAACTGTTTTTT. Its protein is CASSPDRGFGEKLFF.

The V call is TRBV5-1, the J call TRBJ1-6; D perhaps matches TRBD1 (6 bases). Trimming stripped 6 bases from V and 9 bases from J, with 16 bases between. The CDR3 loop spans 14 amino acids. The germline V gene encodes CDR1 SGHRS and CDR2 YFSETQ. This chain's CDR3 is CASTDASRGSPLHF. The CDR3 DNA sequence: TGCGCCAGCACCGACGCCTCCAGGGGTTCACCCCTCCACTTT.

The CDR3 nucleotides are TGCGCCAGCAGCTCCCGGGACAGTAGGAACATTCAGTACTTC. Translating gives CASSSRDSRNIQYF. The genes are TRBV5-1 and TRBJ2-4; 7 positions agree with TRBD1. From germline, CDR1 is SGHRS and CDR2 YFSETQ. V trimming: 3 bases; J trimming: 7 bases; junction bases outside the gene matches: 7. This CDR3 is built from 14 residues.

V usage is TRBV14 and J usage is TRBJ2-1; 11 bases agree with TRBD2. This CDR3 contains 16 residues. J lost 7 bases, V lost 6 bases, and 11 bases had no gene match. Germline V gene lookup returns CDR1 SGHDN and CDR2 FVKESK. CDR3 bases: TGTGCCAGCAGTCCTTACATAGCGGGGGGGCCTAATGAGCAGTTCTTC. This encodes CASSPYIAGGPNEQFF.

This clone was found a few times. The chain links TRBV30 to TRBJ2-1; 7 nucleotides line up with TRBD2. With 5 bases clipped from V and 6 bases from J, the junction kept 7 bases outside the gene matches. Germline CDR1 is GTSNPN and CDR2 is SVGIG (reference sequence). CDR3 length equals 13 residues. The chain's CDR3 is CAWEREGGNEQFF. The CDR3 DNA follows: TGTGCCTGGGAGAGGGAGGGCGGCAATGAGCAGTTCTTC.

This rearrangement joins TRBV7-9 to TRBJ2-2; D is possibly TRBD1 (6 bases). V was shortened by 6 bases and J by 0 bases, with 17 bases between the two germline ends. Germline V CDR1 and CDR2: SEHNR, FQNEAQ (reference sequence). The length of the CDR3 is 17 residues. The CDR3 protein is CASSQSARGPNTGELFF. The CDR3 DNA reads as TGTGCCAGCAGTCAGTCCGCCAGGGGACCGAACACCGGGGAGCTGTTTTTT.